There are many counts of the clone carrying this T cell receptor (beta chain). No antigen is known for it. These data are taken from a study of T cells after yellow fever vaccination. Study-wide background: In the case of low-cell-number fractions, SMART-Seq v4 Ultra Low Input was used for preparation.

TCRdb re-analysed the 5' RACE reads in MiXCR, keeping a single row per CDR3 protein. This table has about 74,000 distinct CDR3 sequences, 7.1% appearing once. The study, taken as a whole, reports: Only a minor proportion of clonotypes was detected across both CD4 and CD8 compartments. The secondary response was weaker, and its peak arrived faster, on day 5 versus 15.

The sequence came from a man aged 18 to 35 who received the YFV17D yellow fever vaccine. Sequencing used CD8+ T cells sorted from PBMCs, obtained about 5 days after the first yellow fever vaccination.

The CDR3 is CASSARPLPGGRETQYF. DNA for the CDR3: TGTGCCAGCAGCGCCAGGCCCCTTCCGGGGGGGAGGGAGACCCAGTACTTC. The V call is TRBV11-2, the J call TRBJ2-5, with 8 bases matching TRBD2. The V segment lost 5 bases and the J segment 5 bases; nucleotides outside the gene matches: 16. The CDR3 has 17 residues. The V gene's germline CDR1 is SGHAT and CDR2 FQNNGV.